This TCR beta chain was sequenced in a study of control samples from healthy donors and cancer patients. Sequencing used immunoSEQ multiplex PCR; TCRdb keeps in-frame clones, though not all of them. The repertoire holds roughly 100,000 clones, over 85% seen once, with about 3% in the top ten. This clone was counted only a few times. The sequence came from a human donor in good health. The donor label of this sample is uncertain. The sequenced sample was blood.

In DNA, the CDR3 is TGCGCCAGCAGCCTGGGGACAGGGGGCGCAATGCACTATGGCTACACCTTC. Residues: CASSLGTGGAMHYGYTF. The chain is built from TRBV5-1 and TRBJ1-2; 12 bases match TRBD1. CDR3 size: 17 residues. Trimming removed 4 bases from V and 3 bases from J; junction bases left unmatched: 10. CDR1 and CDR2 from the germline V gene are SGHRS and YFSETQ.